This passage covers 14 T cell receptor beta chains from one sample sequenced in a study of T cell repertoires in aging, cancer and after chemotherapy (dated by TCRdb to the late 2010s). The reads were generated on an Illumina MiSeq. Rearranged TRB sequences spanning V, D and J segments were amplified by multiplex touch-down PCR using a mixed TRB-A/B primer pool. TCRdb ran its own pipeline on the public reads, namely fastp trimming at Q25 and MiXCR clone calling, and kept in-frame beta chains. Identical CDR3 protein sequences are pooled into one entry, listed with their most common genes and DNA. Here the sample has over 8,500 distinct CDR3 sequences; under 30% occur a single time. 1.9% of the sample is taken by the ten largest. TCR beta rearrangements were amplified from genomic DNA isolated from peripheral blood, not from sorted cells or RNA. The specimen was blood. The receptors here all came from a human donor in good health.

The sample holds a few counts of this clonotype. The chain employs TRBV6-1 and TRBJ2-1; TRBD2 matches at 7 bases. J gave up 5 bases and V 4 bases, and 8 bases lay outside the gene matches. CDR1 is MNHNS, CDR2 SASEGT, per germline. The CDR3 runs to 15 residues. CDR3 sequence: CASSGSSGPHNEQFF. DNA for the CDR3: TGTGCCAGCAGTGGGTCTAGCGGACCTCACAATGAGCAGTTCTTC.

This clonotype was counted between two and nine times. The chain uses TRBV6-5 and TRBJ2-1; D gene uncertain. The germline V gene encodes CDR1 MNHEY and CDR2 SVGAGI. CDR3 length: 13 residues. The ends were cut back, 4 bases at V and 6 bases at J, with 10 bases in the middle. The CDR3 spells CASSSGSLNEQFF. CDR3 nucleotides: TGTGCCAGCAGTTCCGGGTCTCTCAATGAGCAGTTCTTC.

In this sample, this clonotype turned up a few times. This chain connects TRBV5-5 to TRBJ2-7; D ambiguous. The CDR3 covers 15 residues. Trimming pared 2 bases from V and 3 bases from J, leaving 15 bases between. Germline values: CDR1 SGHKS, CDR2 YYEKEE (reference sequence). CDR3 bases: TGTGCCAGCAGCTTAACCGCCCTGAGGAGCTACGAGCAGTACTTC. As protein: CASSLTALRSYEQYF.

This chain uses TRBV28 with TRBJ1-5, with D unclear. The V gene lost 5 bases and the J gene lost 1 base, with 18 bases spanning the gap. The CDR3 extends over 17 amino acids. Per germline, CDR1 MDHEN and CDR2 SYDVKM. The CDR3 sequence: CASSPPAKVRSNQPQHF. CDR3 nucleotides: TGTGCCAGCAGTCCCCCTGCGAAAGTCAGAAGCAATCAGCCCCAGCATTTT.

The chain employs TRBV24-1 and TRBJ2-5, with 8 bases lining up with TRBD2. Germline V CDR1 and CDR2: KGHDR, SFDVKD. With 3 bases clipped from V and 1 base from J, the junction kept 3 bases outside the gene matches. The CDR3 consists of 15 residues. The DNA for the CDR3 is TGTGCCACCAGTGATCGGGGGGGGATCCAAGAGACCCAGTACTTC. It is translated as CATSDRGGIQETQYF.

Concerning this clonotype: With a much larger clone just one base away, this may be a read error. DNA of the CDR3: TGTGCCAGCAGCCCAGACAGGGTCTATGGCTACACCTTC. It is translated as CASSPDRVYGYTF. The V and J genes are TRBV6-5 and TRBJ1-2; 7 bases map to TRBD1. Germline-derived CDR1 and CDR2 are MNHEY and SVGAGI. Unmatched junction bases numbered 5, after V lost 6 bases and J lost 4 bases. The CDR3 spans 13 residues.

This clonotype was seen a handful of times. The genes are TRBV27 and TRBJ2-2; tentatively, D is TRBD1 (6 bases). Trimming took off 1 base at V and 4 bases at J, with 10 bases between the two ends. The CDR3 spans 15 residues. Germline CDR1 and CDR2: MNHEY and SMNVEV (reference sequence). The CDR3 region is CASSLWGRGTGELFF. Here the CDR3 DNA reads TGTGCCAGCAGTTTATGGGGCAGGGGCACCGGGGAGCTGTTTTTT.

As DNA, the CDR3 is TGTGCCGGAAAGATAGCGGGAGGGCCCGGGGAGCTGTTTTTT. Translated: CAGKIAGGPGELFF. The rearrangement uses TRBV6-2 or TRBV6-3 and TRBJ2-2, with TRBD2 matching over 11 bases. CDR1 MNHEY and CDR2 SVGEGT come from the germline V gene. V lost 11 bases to trimming and J lost 6 bases; unmatched junction nucleotides: 8. This CDR3 comprises 14 residues.

The CDR3 coding sequence is TGTGCCAGCAGTGCAAACTTTTCCTTCTACGAGCAGTACTTC. This translates into CASSANFSFYEQYF. The chain uses TRBV6-5 and TRBJ2-7; D is undetermined. The CDR3 runs to 14 residues. Germline CDR1 and CDR2: MNHEY and SVGAGI. V gave up 5 bases and J gave up 3 bases, with 14 bases separating them.

This clonotype was picked up a small number of times. The chain employs TRBV27 and TRBJ2-7; D not resolved. Germline loops: CDR1 MNHEY, CDR2 SMNVEV (reference sequence). Trimming shortened V by 6 bases and J by 0 bases, and 24 bases separated the two germline ends. The CDR3 runs to 18 residues. The DNA for the CDR3 is TGTGCCAGCAGCCGCGGACGTCAACCCCGTCCAAGCTCCTACGAGCAGTACTTC. Amino acids: CASSRGRQPRPSSYEQYF.

The chain carries TRBV5-1 and TRBJ2-7; D is perhaps TRBD1 (6 bases). There are 13 residues in the CDR3. V was pared by 1 base and J by 6 bases, with 11 bases between. CDR1 and CDR2 (germline): SGHRS, YFSETQ. The CDR3, as DNA: TGCGCCAGCAGCTTGTTACAGGGCTTCGAGCAGTACTTC. Protein: CASSLLQGFEQYF.

The rearrangement uses TRBV28 and TRBJ1-5; possible D gene TRBD1, 5 bases. This CDR3 is built from 15 residues. The V gene lost 5 bases and the J gene lost 2 bases, with 13 bases spanning the gap. Germline CDR1 is MDHEN and CDR2 is SYDVKM. CDR3 residues: CASSPEMGGNQPQHF. CDR3 DNA: TGTGCCAGCAGTCCCGAGATGGGGGGCAATCAGCCCCAGCATTTT.

This clonotype was found a few times. The chain uses TRBV30 and TRBJ2-3, with no clear D. The CDR3 covers 12 residues. Germline CDR1 and CDR2: GTSNPN and SVGIG (reference sequence). The V gene lost 2 bases and the J gene lost 3 bases, with 6 bases spanning the gap. DNA of the CDR3: TGTGCCTGGAGTAGATTGACAGATACGCAGTATTTT. Protein sequence: CAWSRLTDTQYF.

This chain uses TRBV7-2 with TRBJ2-5, with unresolved D. The CDR3 is 14 residues long. Trimming took off 0 bases at V and 1 base at J, with 6 bases between the two ends. Germline V lookup: CDR1 SGHTA, CDR2 FQGNSA. The CDR3: CASSLAAGQETQYF. The CDR3 nucleotides read TGTGCCAGCAGCTTAGCGGCAGGCCAAGAGACCCAGTACTTC.